This T cell receptor (beta chain) was sequenced for a study of Graves' ophthalmopathy and Graves' hyperthyroidism. The study's findings and limits: Blood repertoires reportedly contained most expanded thyroid clonotypes above 0.001 frequency.

V lost 6 bases and J 6 bases, leaving 15 bases between the germline ends. The germline CDR1 and CDR2 sequences are MNHNS and SASEGT. This CDR3 region has 13 residues. CDR3 regions of TCR beta were amplified from RNA transcripts. First-round RT-PCR with HTBI primers preceded a second-round multiplex PCR. A single record per CDR3 protein comes from TCRdb applying MiXCR to the multiplex PCR reads. Of about 620,000 distinct CDR3 sequences in the sample, roughly 20% are singletons; the top ten hold approximately 7%. If no ophthalmopathy appeared within 18 months of follow-up, hyperthyroidism was termed stable. People with hyperthyroidism were aged 18 to 65 and newly diagnosed, under 2 months' duration. The authors diagnosed from clinical symptoms, serum thyroxine, TRAb, thyroid ultrasound and orbital computed tomography. This clonotype was observed a few times. Antigen unknown.

Material for sequencing was peripheral blood. This sequence joins TRBV6-1 and TRBJ2-7; weak D call: TRBD2 (5 bases). The TCR originated in a woman in her late teens or twenties with stable Graves' hyperthyroidism. Some clones in this sample may be carry-over from other donors' samples. CDR3 bases: TGTGCCAGCAGACGACAACTAGGAGGCGAGCAGTACTTC. Translating gives CASRRQLGGEQYF.